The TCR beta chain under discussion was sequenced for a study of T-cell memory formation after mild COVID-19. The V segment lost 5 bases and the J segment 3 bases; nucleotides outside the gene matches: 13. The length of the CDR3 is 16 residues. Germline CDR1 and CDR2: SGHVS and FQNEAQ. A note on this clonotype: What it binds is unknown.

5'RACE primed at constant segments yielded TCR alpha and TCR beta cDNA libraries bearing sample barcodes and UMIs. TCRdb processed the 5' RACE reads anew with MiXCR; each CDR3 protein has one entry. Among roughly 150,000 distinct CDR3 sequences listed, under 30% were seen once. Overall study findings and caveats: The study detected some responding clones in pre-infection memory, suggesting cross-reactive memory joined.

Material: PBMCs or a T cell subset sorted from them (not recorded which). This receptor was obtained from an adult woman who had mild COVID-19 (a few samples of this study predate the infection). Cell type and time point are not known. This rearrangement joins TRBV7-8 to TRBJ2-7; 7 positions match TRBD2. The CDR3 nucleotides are TGTGCCAGCAGCCCCGCAGATGTGCGGGGGTACTACGAGCAGTACTTC. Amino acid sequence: CASSPADVRGYYEQYF.